This TCR beta chain was identified during a study of shared clonotypes between healthy human individuals. When replicate PCRs were run on sorted subsets, they used 200 ng DNA, some 29,000 T cell genomes. The data were produced by immunoSEQ multiplex PCR, yet TCRdb's version contains in-frame clones alone and is incomplete. The repertoire holds 850,000 to 1,200,000 clones, roughly 70% seen once, with roughly 1.5% in the top ten. The CDR3 is 11 amino acids. The germline CDR1 and CDR2 sequences are MNHEY and SMNVEV (reference sequence). V was shortened by 6 bases and J by 2 bases, with 3 bases between the two germline ends. Everyone who donated was a Caucasian adult who lived in Nashville, Tennessee.

The TCR was taken from a man aged 18 to 30 in good health. The sample was memory CD4+ T cells sorted from blood. The subset is: CD45RA-negative fraction. V usage is TRBV27 and J usage is TRBJ2-3; D is uncertain. CDR3 bases: TGTGCCAGCAGAAACACAGATACGCAGTATTTT. Its translation: CASRNTDTQYF.